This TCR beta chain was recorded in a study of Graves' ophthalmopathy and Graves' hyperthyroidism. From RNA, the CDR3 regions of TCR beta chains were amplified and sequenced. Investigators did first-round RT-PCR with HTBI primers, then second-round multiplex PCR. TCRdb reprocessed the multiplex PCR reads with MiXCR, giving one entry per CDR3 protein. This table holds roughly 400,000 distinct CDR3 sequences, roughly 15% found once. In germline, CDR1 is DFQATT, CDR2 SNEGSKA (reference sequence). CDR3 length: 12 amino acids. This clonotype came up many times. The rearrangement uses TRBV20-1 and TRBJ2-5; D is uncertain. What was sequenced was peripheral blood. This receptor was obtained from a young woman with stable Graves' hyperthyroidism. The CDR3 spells CSASGSQETQYF. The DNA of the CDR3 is TGCAGCGCCTCCGGGTCCCAAGAGACCCAGTACTTC.